This T cell receptor beta chain is from a study of T cell changes during pregnancy in multiple sclerosis. TCRdb's copy holds only in-frame clones and misses some; the assay was immunoSEQ multiplex PCR. The table records around 69,000 clones, approximately 92% of them present only once. This clone was observed a few times. Trimming took 7 bases from V and 5 from J; bases not matched to a gene: 10. The CDR3 is 14 residues long. The germline V gene has CDR1 LNHDA and CDR2 SQIVND (reference sequence). This TCR derives from a female donor in good health, enrolled as a control in a pregnancy study. This specimen consisted of peripheral blood, obtained in the second trimester of pregnancy. This sequence joins TRBV19 and TRBJ1-1, with 7 bases matching TRBD1. CDR3: CASIPQGQRTEAFF. The DNA of the CDR3 is TGTGCCAGTATCCCACAGGGGCAGCGAACTGAAGCTTTCTTT.